This TCR beta chain originates from a study of CD8+CD57+ T cells in acquired aplastic anemia. In the study overall: Mean yield of DNA from sorted CD4+ and CD8+ cells was 3 to 3.5 ug. Study conclusions and caveats: With respect to CD8+ Simpson's diversity, patients and controls did not differ significantly. The study identified twenty-nine CD8+ CDR3 sequences shared by patients and controls.

Points on this clonotype: Its target is unknown.

TCR beta VDJ and CDR3 profiling used genomic DNA as template. TCRdb fed the reads into MiXCR, producing one record per CDR3 protein. Found here are around 200,000 distinct CDR3 sequences, less than 50% of them singletons; the top ten hold around 1.8%. Patients chosen for sequencing had CD8+CD57+ cells that had expanded, as shown by flow cytometry. Every patient had severe acquired aplastic anemia. V was trimmed by 5 bases and J by 6 bases, leaving 17 bases between them. Germline V gene lookup returns CDR1 LNHDA and CDR2 SQIVND (reference sequence). This CDR3 spans 14 amino acids. The rearrangement joins TRBV19 to TRBJ2-7, with a possible D match to TRBD2 (6 bases). This TCR derives from a human donor with aplastic anemia. The sequenced material came from sorted CD4+, CD8+, or CD8+CD57+ T cells (not recorded which) from PBMCs. CDR3 sequence (DNA): TGTGCCAGTAGTTTTCGGGAGTCCTCATCCGAGCAGTACTTC. It codes for CASSFRESSSEQYF.